This record covers a single T cell receptor delta chain. Given a much more abundant clone one base away, this may be a read error. This record belongs to a study of gamma-delta chains in newborns, infants, children. Study information: Microbial exposure reportedly drives polyclonal innate γδ T cell expansion after birth.

From germline, CDR1 is GEAIGNYY and CDR2 EKD. Losses at the gene ends were 1 base for V and 2 bases for J; bases not matched to a gene: 5. The CDR3 has 18 residues. TCRdb re-analyzed the reads via CATT. Of around 1,800 delta-chain clones detected, less than 8.5% appear once; the ten largest clones hold around a sixth. The sequence derives from a child who was a newborn, infant or young child, either healthy, febrile or measles-vaccinated (not recorded which). Sequencing was performed on blood. This chain connects TRDV2 to TRDJ3, with 9 bases that match TRDD3. CDR3: CACDTRGDTPWDTRQMFF. CDR3 sequence (DNA): TGTGCCTGTGACACGCGGGGGGATACCCCCTGGGACACCCGACAGATGTTTTTC.